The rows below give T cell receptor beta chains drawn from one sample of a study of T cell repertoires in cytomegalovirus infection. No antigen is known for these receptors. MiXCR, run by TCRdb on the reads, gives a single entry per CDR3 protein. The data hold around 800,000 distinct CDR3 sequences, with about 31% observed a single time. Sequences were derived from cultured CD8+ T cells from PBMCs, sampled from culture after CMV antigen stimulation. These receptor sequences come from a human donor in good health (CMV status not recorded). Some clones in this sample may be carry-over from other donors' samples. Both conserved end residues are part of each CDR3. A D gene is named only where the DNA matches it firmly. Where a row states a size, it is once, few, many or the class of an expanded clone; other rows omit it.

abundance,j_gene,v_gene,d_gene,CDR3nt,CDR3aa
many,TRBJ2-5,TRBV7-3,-,TGTGCCAGCTTCCCCCAGGGAAAGGGAGAGACCCAGTACTTC,CASFPQGKGETQYF
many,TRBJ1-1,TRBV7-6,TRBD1,TGTGCCAGCAGCCGCTCGACAGGGTTGAACACTGAAGCTTTCTTT,CASSRSTGLNTEAFF
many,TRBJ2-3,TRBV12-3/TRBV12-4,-,TGTGCCAGCAGTCTGGAGCTGAGGAGAACAGATACGCAGTATTTT,CASSLELRRTDTQYF
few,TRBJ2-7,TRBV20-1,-,TGCAGTGCTAGAGGGTTCGGGGCCGGTGGGGACGAGCAGTACTTC,CSARGFGAGGDEQYF
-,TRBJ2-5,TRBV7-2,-,TGTGCCAGCAGCTTCGGGGCCTATGAGACCCAGTACTTC,CASSFGAYETQYF
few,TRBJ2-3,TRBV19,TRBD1,TGTGCCAGTAGTCTAACAGGGGGCAGCGCAGATACGCAGTATTTT,CASSLTGGSADTQYF
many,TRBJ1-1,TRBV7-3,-,TGTGCCAGCAGCCCATATGGGAACACTGAAGCTTTCTTT,CASSPYGNTEAFF
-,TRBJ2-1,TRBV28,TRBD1,TGTGCCAGCAGTTCCGGGACAGGGGTTTCCTACAATGAGCAGTTCTTC,CASSSGTGVSYNEQFF
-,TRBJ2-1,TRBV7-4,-,TGTGCCAGCTCGACCCCCCGGAAGGGAGCCCACCAAAATAGTGCGCAGTTCTTC,CASSTPRKGAHQNSAQFF
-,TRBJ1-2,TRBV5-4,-,TGTGCCAGCAGCGATGTGACAGGTGGCTACACCTTC,CASSDVTGGYTF
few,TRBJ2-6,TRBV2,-,TGTGCCAGCAGTGATCCGGGGCTACGGACCGGGGCCAACGTCCTGACTTTC,CASSDPGLRTGANVLTF
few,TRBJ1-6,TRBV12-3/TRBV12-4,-,TGTGCCAGCAGTTTAGCAAGCGGTTCACCCCTCCACTTT,CASSLASGSPLHF
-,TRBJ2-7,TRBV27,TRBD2,TGTGCCAGCAGTCCATATCCACCTCAGCGGGAATCCTACGAGCAGTACTTC,CASSPYPPQRESYEQYF
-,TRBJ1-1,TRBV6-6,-,TGTGCCAGCACGGAAAACAACAGTCGTAACACTGAAGCTTTCTTT,CASTENNSRNTEAFF
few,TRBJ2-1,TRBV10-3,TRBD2,TGTGCCATCAGTGAGTCGGGGGGGTACAATGAGCAGTTCTTC,CAISESGGYNEQFF
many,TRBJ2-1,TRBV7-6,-,TGTGCCAGCAGCTTAATTGAGGGAGATTGGTACAATGAGCAGTTCTTC,CASSLIEGDWYNEQFF
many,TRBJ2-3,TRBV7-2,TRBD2,TGTGCCAGCAGCTCCCTTGGCAGCGGGGGTCCCACAGATACGCAGTATTTT,CASSSLGSGGPTDTQYF
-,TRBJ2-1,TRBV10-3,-,TGTGCCATCAGTGAGTCTGGCAGGGTAGCTTACAATGAGCAGTTCTTC,CAISESGRVAYNEQFF
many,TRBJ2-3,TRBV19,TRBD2,TGTGCCAGTAGTCCCGGGACTATTACAGATACGCAGTATTTT,CASSPGTITDTQYF
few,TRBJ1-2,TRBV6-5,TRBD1,TGTGCCAGCAGCTCCGGGACAGGGGTCTCTGGCTACACCTTC,CASSSGTGVSGYTF
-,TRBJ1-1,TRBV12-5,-,TGTGCTAGTAGTCTTCAGGAGAAAGGCAGTGAAGCTTTCTTT,CASSLQEKGSEAFF
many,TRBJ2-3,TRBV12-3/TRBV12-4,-,TGTGCCACCTCAGGGAACCAACCACCCTACACAGATACGCAGTATTTT,CATSGNQPPYTDTQYF
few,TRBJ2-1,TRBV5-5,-,TGTGCCAGCAGCTGGGGGGCCTACAATGAGCAGTTCTTC,CASSWGAYNEQFF
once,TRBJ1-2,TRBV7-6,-,TGTGCCAGCAGGCCCGAGGGGGGTTTTCATGGCTACACCTTC,CASRPEGGFHGYTF
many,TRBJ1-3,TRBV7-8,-,TGTGCCAGCAGCTTAGGTACCTCTGGAAACACCATATATTTT,CASSLGTSGNTIYF
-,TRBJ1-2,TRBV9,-,TGTGCCAGCAGCGTAGTTCTTGACCTTAACTATGGCTACACCTTC,CASSVVLDLNYGYTF
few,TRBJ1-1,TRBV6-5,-,TGTGCCAGCAGTTACCTTGGGGGGGAGGGCACTGAAGCTTTCTTT,CASSYLGGEGTEAFF
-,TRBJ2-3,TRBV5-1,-,TGCGCCAGCAGCTTTCGGGACCCGGGGTCAGATACGCAGTATTTT,CASSFRDPGSDTQYF
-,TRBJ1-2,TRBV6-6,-,TGTGCCAGCGACGCAGGGGCTAACTATGGCTACACCTTC,CASDAGANYGYTF
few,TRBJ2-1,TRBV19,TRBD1,TGTGCCAGCTGGGGACAGCCCTCCTACAATGAGCAGTTCTTC,CASWGQPSYNEQFF
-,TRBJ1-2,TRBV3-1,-,TGTGCCAGCAGCCAAGATGGGGGACCGGCCTATGGCTACACCTTC,CASSQDGGPAYGYTF
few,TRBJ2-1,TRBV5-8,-,TGTGCCAGCAGCTTTGGGGTGGATGAGCAGTTCTTC,CASSFGVDEQFF
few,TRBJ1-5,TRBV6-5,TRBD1,TGTGCCAGCAGGTCCGGGACAGGGGGCGCAGGACAGCCCCAGCATTTT,CASRSGTGGAGQPQHF
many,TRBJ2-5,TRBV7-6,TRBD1,TGTGCCAGCAGCTTAGCGGCAGGGGGCCAAGAGACCCAGTACTTC,CASSLAAGGQETQYF
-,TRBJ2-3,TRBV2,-,TGTGCCAGCAGTGACCCCAAGGCGGGGAACCCTGATACGCAGTATTTT,CASSDPKAGNPDTQYF
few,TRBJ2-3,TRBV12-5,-,TGTGCTAGTGGTCCCCTCGGCCTAGCGACTATTGATACGCAGTATTTT,CASGPLGLATIDTQYF
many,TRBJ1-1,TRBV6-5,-,TGTGCCAGCAGTTACCTATCAGGGAACACTGAAGCTTTCTTT,CASSYLSGNTEAFF